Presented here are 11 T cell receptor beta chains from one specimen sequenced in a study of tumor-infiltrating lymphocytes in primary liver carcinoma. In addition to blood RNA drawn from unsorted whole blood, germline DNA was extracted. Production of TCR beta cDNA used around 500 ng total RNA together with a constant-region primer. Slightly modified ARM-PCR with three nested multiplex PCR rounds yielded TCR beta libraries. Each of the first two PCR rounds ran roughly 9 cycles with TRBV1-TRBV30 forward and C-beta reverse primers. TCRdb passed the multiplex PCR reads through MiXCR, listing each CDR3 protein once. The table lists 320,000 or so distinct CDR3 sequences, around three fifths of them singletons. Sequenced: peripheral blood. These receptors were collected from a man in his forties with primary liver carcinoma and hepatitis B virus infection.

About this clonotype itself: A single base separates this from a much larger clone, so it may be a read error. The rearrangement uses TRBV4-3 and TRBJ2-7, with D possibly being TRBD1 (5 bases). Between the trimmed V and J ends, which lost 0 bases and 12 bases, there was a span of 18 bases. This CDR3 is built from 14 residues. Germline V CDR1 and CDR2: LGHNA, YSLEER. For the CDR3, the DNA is TGCGCCAGCAGCCAAGATCCCGCAGGGTCCCCCCTGTACTTC. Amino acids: CASSQDPAGSPLYF.

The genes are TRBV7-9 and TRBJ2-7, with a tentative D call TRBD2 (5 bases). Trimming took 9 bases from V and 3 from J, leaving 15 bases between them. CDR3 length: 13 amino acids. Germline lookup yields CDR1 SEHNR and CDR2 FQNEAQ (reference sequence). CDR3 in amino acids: CARSLSGVYEQYF. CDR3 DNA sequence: TGTGCCAGGAGCCTGTCCGGGGTCTACGAGCAGTACTTC.

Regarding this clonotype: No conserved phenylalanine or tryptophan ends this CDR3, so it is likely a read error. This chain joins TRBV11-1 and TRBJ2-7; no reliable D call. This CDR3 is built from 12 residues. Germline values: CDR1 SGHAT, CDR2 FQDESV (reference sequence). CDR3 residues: CASGLRKSEQYI. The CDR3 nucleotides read TGTGCCAGCGGCTTAAGAAAATCCGAGCAGTACATC.

The CDR3 DNA reads as TGCAGTGCCGCATCCCATGTCAATGAGCAGTTCTTC. Encoded protein: CSAASHVNEQFF. This chain uses TRBV20-1 with TRBJ2-1; the D is unclear. Deletions cut 6 bases from V and 6 bases from J, with 12 bases between. Germline CDR1 DFQATT, CDR2 SNEGSKA (reference sequence). The CDR3 contains 12 residues.

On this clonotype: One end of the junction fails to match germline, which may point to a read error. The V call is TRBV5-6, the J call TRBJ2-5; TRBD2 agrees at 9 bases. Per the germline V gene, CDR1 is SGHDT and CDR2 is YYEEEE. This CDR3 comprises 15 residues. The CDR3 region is CASSLPTSGQEAQYF. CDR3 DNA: TGTGCCAGCAGTCTACCGACTAGCGGTCAAGAGGCCCAGTACTTC.

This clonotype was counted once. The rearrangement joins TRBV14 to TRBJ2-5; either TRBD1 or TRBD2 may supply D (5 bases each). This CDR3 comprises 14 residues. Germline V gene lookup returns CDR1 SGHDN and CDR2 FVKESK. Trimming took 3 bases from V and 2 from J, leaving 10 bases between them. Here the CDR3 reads CASSQGVHQETQYF. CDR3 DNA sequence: TGTGCCAGCAGCCAGGGGGTCCATCAAGAGACCCAGTACTTC.

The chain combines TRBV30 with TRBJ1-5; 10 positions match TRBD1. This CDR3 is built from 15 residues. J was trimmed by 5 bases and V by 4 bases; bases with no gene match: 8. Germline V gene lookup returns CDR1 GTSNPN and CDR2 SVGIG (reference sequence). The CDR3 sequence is CAWTSKGQGYQPQHF. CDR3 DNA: TGTGCCTGGACCTCTAAGGGACAGGGGTATCAGCCCCAGCATTTT.

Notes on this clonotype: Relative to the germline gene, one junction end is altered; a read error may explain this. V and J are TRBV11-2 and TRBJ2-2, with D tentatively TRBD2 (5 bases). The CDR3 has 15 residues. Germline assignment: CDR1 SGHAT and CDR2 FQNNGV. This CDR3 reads CASSSWEHDTGVLFF. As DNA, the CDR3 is TGTGCCAGCAGCTCGTGGGAGCACGACACCGGGGTGCTGTTTTTT.

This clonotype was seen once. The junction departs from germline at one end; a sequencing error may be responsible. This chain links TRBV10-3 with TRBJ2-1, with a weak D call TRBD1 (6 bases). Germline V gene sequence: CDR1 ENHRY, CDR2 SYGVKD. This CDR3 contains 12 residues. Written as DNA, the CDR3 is TGTGCCACCAGTGACCCACAGGGTGAGCAGTTCTTC. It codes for CATSDPQGEQFF.

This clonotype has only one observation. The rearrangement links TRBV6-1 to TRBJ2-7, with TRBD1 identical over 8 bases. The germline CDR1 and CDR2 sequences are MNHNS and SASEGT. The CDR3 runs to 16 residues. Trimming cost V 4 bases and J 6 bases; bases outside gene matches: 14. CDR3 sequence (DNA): TGTGCCAGCAGTGTCGACTCCGACAGGGGAGCCCCCGAGCAGTACTTC. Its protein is CASSVDSDRGAPEQYF.

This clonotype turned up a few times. CDR3 bases: TGTGCCATCAGACCCGACAGGGGAAGCTCTGGAAACACCATATATTTT. Translated, it gives CAIRPDRGSSGNTIYF. V and J are TRBV10-3 and TRBJ1-3; TRBD1 agrees at 8 bases. With 6 bases clipped from V and 0 bases from J, the junction kept 7 bases outside the gene matches. Per germline, CDR1 ENHRY and CDR2 SYGVKD. The CDR3 sequence is 16 residues long.